These 18 T cell receptor beta chains originate from one sample sequenced in a study of T cell repertoires in cytomegalovirus infection. TCRdb re-called the reads with MiXCR, one entry per CDR3 protein. The sample contains about 240,000 distinct CDR3 sequences, 6.5% of which appear only once. Sequenced input: PBMCs. Source of these receptors: a human donor in good health (CMV status not recorded). Some clones in this sample may be carry-over from other donors' samples.

This clonotype was recorded many times. The gene calls are TRBV9 and TRBJ2-7, with a possible D match to TRBD2 (6 bases). Looked up from germline, CDR1 is SGDLS and CDR2 is YYNGEE. The ends were cut back, 3 bases at V and 7 bases at J, with 14 bases in the middle. This CDR3 has 13 residues. CDR3 protein: CASSGSSAGEQYF. DNA of the CDR3: TGTGCCAGCAGCGGGTCTAGCGCGGGTGAGCAGTACTTC.

This clonotype was detected ten times or more. The rearrangement joins TRBV14 to TRBJ2-1; no definite D call. V shed 4 bases and J shed 8 bases, with 21 bases lying between them. In germline, CDR1 is SGHDN, CDR2 FVKESK. This CDR3 spans 16 amino acids. CDR3 residues: CASSLGLAQRIDEQFF. Here the CDR3 DNA reads TGTGCCAGCAGCCTTGGGCTCGCCCAACGAATAGATGAGCAGTTCTTC.

Many counts were recorded for this clonotype. The genes are TRBV12-3 or TRBV12-4 and TRBJ1-1, with 8 bases that match TRBD1. The CDR3 length is 12 residues. With V trimmed by 5 bases and J by 6 bases, 2 bases remained unmatched. The CDR3 loop reads CASSLQGAEAFF. The CDR3 coding sequence is TGTGCCAGCAGTCTACAGGGGGCTGAAGCTTTCTTT.

Many counts were recorded for this clonotype. V usage is TRBV15 and J usage is TRBJ2-5; D gene unclear. Per the germline V gene, CDR1 is LNHNV and CDR2 is YYDKDF (reference sequence). With 4 bases removed from V and 0 bases from J, the gap between germline ends came to 6 bases. This CDR3 region has 13 residues. CDR3 sequence: CATSTANQETQYF. The CDR3 DNA reads as TGTGCCACCAGCACCGCTAACCAAGAGACCCAGTACTTC.

In this sample, this clonotype turned up many times. This chain connects TRBV7-9 to TRBJ2-7; D gene unclear. This CDR3 has 14 residues. Trimming took 4 bases from V and 6 from J, leaving 16 bases between them. Germline values: CDR1 SEHNR, CDR2 FQNEAQ (reference sequence). CDR3 sequence reads: CASSSLDTLSEQYF. CDR3 DNA: TGTGCCAGCAGCTCCCTTGACACCTTGAGCGAGCAGTACTTC. Combining the CDR3 with reference TRBV7-9 and TRBJ2-7 gives the whole variable domain DTGVSQNPRHKITKRGQNVTFRCDPISEHNRLYWYRQTLGQGPEFLTYFQNEAQLEKSRLLSDRFSAERPKGSFSTLEIQRTEQGDSAMYLCASSSLDTLSEQYFGPGTRLTVT.

Ten or more counts support this clonotype. V and J are TRBV20-1 and TRBJ1-3, with D tentatively TRBD1 (5 bases). Trimming shortened V by 1 base and J by 0 bases, and 7 bases separated the two germline ends. Germline assignment: CDR1 DFQATT and CDR2 SNEGSKA (reference sequence). This CDR3 comprises 14 residues. The CDR3 spells CSARATASGNTIYF. The CDR3 DNA is TGCAGTGCTAGAGCGACAGCCTCTGGAAACACCATATATTTT.

This clonotype was detected many times. The DNA of the CDR3 is TGTGCCATTAAGGGGCGGCGGGATGGCTACACCTTC. Translated: CAIKGRRDGYTF. This chain connects TRBV7-2 to TRBJ1-2; D possibly corresponds to TRBD1 (5 bases). Trimming pared 10 bases from V and 6 bases from J, leaving 15 bases between. The CDR3 sequence is 12 residues long. Germline CDR1 and CDR2: SGHTA and FQGNSA.

In its sample, this clonotype was seen many times. The chain uses TRBV11-2 and TRBJ2-1; TRBD2 aligns across 14 bases. Losses at the gene ends were 1 base for V and 4 bases for J; bases not matched to a gene: 3. Per the germline V gene, CDR1 is SGHAT and CDR2 is FQNNGV. The CDR3 length is 17 residues. The CDR3 nucleotides are TGTGCCAGCAGCTTAGGGACTAGCGGGGGGAGTTACAATGAGCAGTTCTTC. This codes for CASSLGTSGGSYNEQFF.

This clonotype was observed many times. This CDR3 reads CASSSLGVDQPQHF. DNA of the CDR3: TGTGCCAGCAGCTCCCTCGGGGTGGATCAGCCCCAGCATTTT. The rearrangement links TRBV11-2 to TRBJ1-5; D uncertain. The germline gives CDR1 SGHAT, CDR2 FQNNGV. Trimming stripped 4 bases from V and 5 bases from J, with 12 bases between. CDR3 length equals 14 residues.

This chain links TRBV28 with TRBJ2-1; no clear D gene. Trimming shortened V by 5 bases and J by 8 bases, and 7 bases separated the two germline ends. The CDR3 contains 11 residues. Germline lookup yields CDR1 MDHEN and CDR2 SYDVKM. The CDR3 loop reads CASSPLYEQFF. The CDR3 DNA sequence: TGTGCCAGCAGTCCACTTTATGAGCAGTTCTTC. Based on the CDR3 plus reference TRBV28 and TRBJ2-1, the full variable domain is DVKVTQSSRYLVKRTGEKVFLECVQDMDHENMFWYRQDPGLGLRLIYFSYDVKMKEKGDIPEGYSVSREKKERFSLILESASTNQTSMYLCASSPLYEQFFGPGTRLTVL.

This clonotype has at least ten counts. The chain is built from TRBV7-9 and TRBJ2-7; D is perhaps TRBD2 (7 bases). This CDR3 has 18 residues. V was shortened by 5 bases and J by 2 bases, with 25 bases between the two germline ends. The germline V gene encodes CDR1 SEHNR and CDR2 FQNEAQ (reference sequence). The CDR3 coding sequence is TGTGCCAGCAGCCCCGGGGGCAGGAGCGGGACTAAAACCTACGAGCAGTACTTC. It translates to CASSPGGRSGTKTYEQYF.

Many counts were recorded for this clonotype. The DNA of the CDR3 is TGTGCCAGCAGTTATAGGGACAGGGCTAATTCACCCCTCCACTTT. Protein: CASSYRDRANSPLHF. The chain combines TRBV6-5 with TRBJ1-6; 9 bases fit TRBD1. The CDR3 runs 15 residues. The germline V gene encodes CDR1 MNHEY and CDR2 SVGAGI. The J segment lost 6 bases and the V segment lost 3 bases, leaving 3 bases of the junction unmatched.

This clonotype was seen many times. The J gene is TRBJ1-1, the V gene TRBV19, with 9 bases matching TRBD1. Germline lookup yields CDR1 LNHDA and CDR2 SQIVND (reference sequence). After removal of 4 bases from V and 1 base from J, the junction contained 7 bases not matched to a gene. The CDR3 has 16 amino acids. Here the CDR3 DNA reads TGTGCCAGTAGTAACCGGGACAGGGTTTCGAACACTGAAGCTTTCTTT. This translates into CASSNRDRVSNTEAFF.

The sample holds many counts of this clonotype. This chain joins TRBV7-9 and TRBJ2-1; D remains unclear. The length of the CDR3 is 13 residues. The V end lost 2 bases, the J end lost 4 bases, and 6 bases lay between the germline ends. Germline-derived CDR1 and CDR2 are SEHNR and FQNEAQ (reference sequence). The CDR3 bases are TGTGCCAGCAGCTTACTGCGGTACAATGAGCAGTTCTTC. Its protein is CASSLLRYNEQFF. The variable domain in full, completed from reference TRBV7-9 and TRBJ2-1, reads DTGVSQNPRHKITKRGQNVTFRCDPISEHNRLYWYRQTLGQGPEFLTYFQNEAQLEKSRLLSDRFSAERPKGSFSTLEIQRTEQGDSAMYLCASSLLRYNEQFFGPGTRLTVL.

A few counts support this clonotype. Here the CDR3 reads CASSQGRVGEKLFF. The CDR3 DNA is TGTGCCAGCAGCCAGGGCAGGGTCGGTGAAAAACTGTTTTTT. This chain joins TRBV6-2 or TRBV6-3 and TRBJ1-4, with TRBD1 as a possible D gene (5 bases). The germline gives CDR1 MNHEY, CDR2 SVGEGT. Between the trimmed V and J ends, which lost 6 bases and 7 bases, there was a span of 15 bases. This CDR3 is built from 14 residues.

This clonotype was seen at least ten times. This sequence joins TRBV6-1 and TRBJ2-3; the D gene is possibly TRBD1 (6 bases). In germline, CDR1 is MNHNS, CDR2 SASEGT. The CDR3 totals 13 residues. Trimming pared 8 bases from V and 2 bases from J, leaving 11 bases between. The CDR3 region is CASWDTTTDTQYF. Here the CDR3 DNA reads TGTGCCAGCTGGGACACGACCACAGATACGCAGTATTTT.

This clonotype was observed many times. The chain recombines TRBV29-1 with TRBJ1-2; D gene uncertain. This CDR3 is built from 13 residues. Germline V lookup: CDR1 SQVTM, CDR2 ANQGSEA. CDR3 sequence reads: CSVTEGRDYGYTF. CDR3 DNA: TGCAGTGTCACCGAAGGGAGAGACTATGGCTACACCTTC.

V usage is TRBV28 and J usage is TRBJ1-1; D remains ambiguous. CDR1 and CDR2 (germline): MDHEN, SYDVKM. Trimming stripped 0 bases from V and 1 base from J, with 6 bases between. The CDR3 is 14 residues long. The CDR3 loop is CASSLWSPNTEAFF. The DNA for the CDR3 is TGTGCCAGCAGTTTATGGAGTCCGAACACTGAAGCTTTCTTT.